Included here is one T cell receptor (beta chain) sequence, with context. The antigen it recognizes is unknown. Base qualities are not at hand, and no much larger clone is one base apart. The cohort comprised fewer than 700 healthy bone marrow donors. All cohort members were sampled while nominally healthy, although unrecorded immune exposures were likely present. The donor tested CMV seropositive, placing the donor among the 290 or so seropositive members of the cohort. A peripheral blood sample was provided by each donor, and peripheral blood mononuclear cells were used for TCR beta sequencing. Genomic DNA was extracted from the blood cell samples with the Qiagen DNeasy Blood Extraction Kit. Trimming takes 5 bases off V and 0 bases off J; junction bases not matched to a gene: 3. The germline V gene encodes CDR1 MDHEN and CDR2 SYDVKM. The CDR3 measures 15 amino acids from cysteine to phenylalanine. The CDR3 DNA has 45 bases and is translated from base 1.

The sample belongs to a study of cytomegalovirus exposure and HLA in healthy donors (dated by TCRdb to 2017 to 2019). The study in broad terms: In an earlier analysis of under 600 of the donors, 250 to 350 Gb of sequence data and 100 million or so unique TCR beta sequences from about 190 million T cells were reported. Along with the approximately 620-subject first cohort, a separate validation cohort of over a hundred different subjects was used. The study aimed to test whether signatures of past pathogen exposure could be identified by cataloging public T cell receptors. The number of typed donors differed by locus: 629-630 for A, B, C, DRB1 and DQB1; some 500 for DQA1; some 590 for DPA1; and some 470 for DPB1. An earlier analysis of approximately 640 of the donors applied high-throughput TCR beta sequencing to assess whether each TCR beta V gene segment acted as functional or pseudogenic. Among about 400 genotyped donors of the cohort, an average of approximately 240,000 unique TCR beta nucleotide sequences was sequenced per donor, of which approximately 19% were non-productive. About 280 gigabases of sequencing data and 75 million to 85 million unique TCR sequences made up an early release that covered several hundred HLA-typed donors. Several DR-DQ haplotypes were handled as single units for association and clustering, since linkage in the cohort was strong. Alongside the repertoire data, information on donor age, sex, ethnicity and CMV serostatus was compiled. A later analysis re-analyzed previously published TCR beta repertoires from about 600 donors and added high-resolution HLA genotyping to study TCR occurrence patterns. The genetic ancestry cluster associated with self-reported Caucasian donors included about four fifths of the roughly 400 genotyped donors. Genome-wide SNP genotypes for about 60% of the 666 donors were used in a later genetic analysis, which treated that subset as a discovery cohort. Using immunosequencing, the study profiled T cell repertoires from roughly 650 subjects and related those repertoires to cytomegalovirus serostatus. The later analysis used no new phenotypic data to find candidate immune exposures, relying instead on TCR beta sequences and their occurrence across donors. HLA typing included class I and class II loci at four-digit resolution. To predict cytomegalovirus infection status, the study combined high-throughput TCR immunosequencing, statistical association of individual TCRs with disease status, and machine learning. Every repertoire in the discovery cohort had been generated on one and the same sequencing platform.

Receptor amplification or capture employed the immunoSEQ multiplex PCR assay. For the multiplex PCR, a mixture combining 60 forward primers for TCR Vbeta segments and 13 reverse primers for TCR Jbeta segments was used. The CDR3 region of rearranged TCR beta genes was amplified from genomic DNA with a multiplex PCR assay. The amplified TCR beta libraries were sequenced on the Illumina HiSeq System as 87-base-pair reads. Per the source publication's procedure: Across the 500 to 750 repertoires, a later analysis counted 80 million or so unique TCR beta chains, some 11 million of which were shared by at least two donors. A nearest-neighbor algorithm error-corrected the raw reads and collapsed the reads into unique sequences, merging closely related sequences to remove PCR and sequencing errors. CDR3 sequences were aligned to IMGT reference sequences to assign V, D and J gene segments. Each retained sequence needed at least a six-nucleotide match to both a V gene segment and a J gene segment. A rearrangement counted as productive if the CDR3 had no stop codons and remained in frame with V and J, and every other rearrangement counted as non-productive. CDR3 was defined according to IMGT convention as the region running from the second conserved V-encoded cysteine to the conserved J-encoded phenylalanine. The earlier analysis of some 550 of the donors excluded any sequence lacking an unambiguous match to a single V gene segment. An earlier analysis of around 600 of the donors classified V segments as functional when productive rearrangements were above 56.7% and as segregating when the standard deviation between donors was above 5%. A statistical classification framework was built for diagnosing cytomegalovirus status from the catalog of TCR beta chain sequences. In a later analysis, TCR nucleotide sequences were compared against IMGT/GENE-DB human TR gene sequences so that V and J genes could be assigned. The TCRdist pipeline was used in a later analysis to assign CDR3 sequences and most-parsimonious VDJ recombination scenarios. In a later analysis, every TCR beta chain was defined by the combination of its CDR3 amino acid sequence and its V-gene family, and reads without a unique V-gene family were dropped. In a later analysis, nearly 600 highly shared, low-generation-probability nucleotide sequences were removed to address suspected cross-contamination and a sequencing artifact. In a later analysis, a clonal expansion index for each public chain was calculated from normalized within-repertoire ranks of inferred template counts. In a later analysis, generation probabilities were computed with a VDJ recombination model fitted to out-of-frame rearrangements, and the resulting probabilities were checked against IGoR. In a later analysis, TCR-TCR, TCR-HLA and TCR-CMV co-occurrence was scored with hypergeometric tests, and a repertoire-size bias correction was applied to TCR pairs. A later analysis estimated false discovery rates by permuting HLA or CMV assignments 20 times. In a later analysis, co-occurring TCRs were grouped using DBSCAN, with TCRdist sequence similarity added in when clustering inside HLA-allele-positive subsets. For co-occurrence clustering, repertoires with fewer than 30,000 or more than 120,000 public chains were excluded, along with a handful of repertoires with anomalous nucleotide sharing. The table was pulled from immuneACCESS by TCRdb, which kept in-frame rearrangements only. Such tables lose some clones; where checked, under half of the loss comes from unresolved V genes, and the rest has no known cause. From that table come the V and J calls and clone size; the DNA was used to work out D and trimming. The sample contains hundreds of thousands of clones, just over 75% of them found a single time. Roughly 2.6% of the sample rests with the top ten.

General conclusions and limits of the study: According to a later analysis, parvovirus B19, influenza, CMV and Epstein-Barr virus appeared linked to several top co-occurrence clusters. A further reported finding was that TCR beta sequences accurately predicted the HLA-A and HLA-B alleles for most subjects in the first cohort. The cohort was sequenced for TCR beta chains only, and without alpha or paired-chain data the features that could be detected were limited. Because some donors lacked HLA typing at each locus, the association tests relied only on the typed subset. A later analysis found that HLA-associated TCR beta chains were more clonally expanded and had lower generation probabilities than equally common non-associated chains. An earlier analysis of around 500 of the donors showed that most TCR beta V segments appeared in productive rearrangements either about 90% or about 30% of the time, which broadly matched IMGT annotations. An association between a missense DCLRE1C variant and V-gene and J-gene trimming of TCR beta chains was found in a later genetic analysis and replicated in an independent cohort. According to a later genetic analysis, donors in an Asian-associated ancestry cluster had fewer N-insertions in productive TCRs than the roughly 700-donor mean. Correlated functional status among segregating V segments might be attributable to linkage disequilibrium, but an unknown experimental factor could not be ruled out. In both the original and validation cohorts, the classifier was reported to diagnose cytomegalovirus status with high specificity and sensitivity. Most CMV-associated TCR beta chains appeared to be HLA-restricted in a later analysis, and the HLA associations seemed to be driven largely by CMV exposure. In the study, approximately 150 TCR beta chains were listed as associated with cytomegalovirus. In vitro tests confirmed that a few of the cytomegalovirus-associated TCR beta chains recognize cytomegalovirus antigens. The only immune exposure information available for the cohort was CMV serostatus. The authors suggested that the approach could potentially be extended to other disease states and immunological phenotypes. A later analysis associated roughly 17,000 TCR beta sequences with specific HLA alleles at a false discovery rate of 0.05. Because counts were too low, roughly 16 rarely observed V segments, including chromosome 9 orphons, were excluded from the earlier analysis of 587 of the donors. Presence/absence analyses assumed roughly uniform sequencing depth across donors, an assumption that may not hold. Across donors, most TCR sequences were observed very rarely, whereas some public TCRs were present in many individuals. The 87-base-pair reads could not distinguish some IMGT-functional V segments, including TRBV6-2 and TRBV6-3, so those segments were excluded. A cluster of highly shared sequence variants was judged likely to represent a technical artifact of the sequencing pipeline. Assigning TCR associations to individual alleles was difficult when HLA alleles, especially DR and DQ, strongly co-occurred. According to a later analysis, TCR association rates differed among HLA loci, with DRB1 alleles showing the most associated TCRs and HLA-C alleles showing the fewest.

This clonotype was sampled from a woman aged 55 to 70 in good health and CMV-seropositive. Sequences were obtained from PBMCs. This chain is built from TRBV28 and TRBJ1-3; 8 middle bases align to TRBD1. Here the CDR3 is given as CASSRQGSSGNTIYF. The bases read TGTGCCAGCAGTCGACAGGGGAGCTCTGGAAACACCATATATTTT.